The subject of this entry is one T cell receptor beta chain. The length of the CDR3 is 16 residues. V gave up 0 bases and J gave up 4 bases, with 14 bases separating them. Germline assignment: CDR1 SGHKS and CDR2 YYEKEE (reference sequence). Clones were sequenced by immunoSEQ multiplex PCR, and TCRdb holds only the in-frame ones, with some missing. This table has 2,500,000 or so clones, about nine tenths appearing once. This specimen belongs to a study of shared clonotypes between healthy human individuals. The sample consisted of naive CD4+ T cells from PBMCs. Subset in this sample: CD45RA+ positively selected. The sequence came from a man between 18 and 35 years old in good health. Some clones in this sample may be carry-over from other donors' samples. V is TRBV5-5 and J is TRBJ2-1; D assignment may be TRBD1 or TRBD2 (5 bases each). The CDR3 sequence: CASSLAQGPAYNEQFF. CDR3 coding DNA: TGTGCCAGCAGCTTGGCCCAGGGACCGGCGTACAATGAGCAGTTCTTC.